There are many counts of the clone carrying this T cell receptor (beta chain). Sample time point: newly diagnosed GD, antithyroid drugs for less than 3 months. Making the TCR library involved RNA that had been extracted from PBMCs. This sample was taken from a study of regulatory T cells in long-lasting Graves disease. The CDR3 is 15 amino acids. Losses at the gene ends were 5 bases for V and 2 bases for J; bases not matched to a gene: 6. According to the study, TCR beta libraries were built with iRepertoire HTBI primers and CDR3-region Arm-PCR. TCRdb re-called the multiplex PCR reads with MiXCR, one entry per CDR3 protein. The sample contains roughly 420,000 distinct CDR3 sequences, 14% of which appear only once. The same sample was also used in a study of T cells in Graves' hyperthyroidism and ophthalmopathy. Turning to that study: The authors deemed Graves' hyperthyroidism stable absent ophthalmopathy progression within 18 months. Expanded thyroid clonotypes (above 0.001) were mostly also found in blood.

The sample in question was peripheral blood mononuclear cells (PBMCs), obtained at new diagnosis, from a patient treated with antithyroid drugs. The sequence came from a woman in her fifties or sixties with Graves disease. The J gene is TRBJ2-3, the V gene TRBV12-3 or TRBV12-4, with 8 bases lining up with TRBD2. DNA of the CDR3: TGTGCCAGCAGTAAAGCGGGAGCGAACACAGATACGCAGTATTTT. Translating it yields CASSKAGANTDTQYF.